A selection of T cell receptor beta chains follows, all from one sample in a study of blood T cell repertoires in COVID-19. The assay was immunoSEQ multiplex PCR, and TCRdb's table has in-frame clones only and misses some. The table shows approximately 150,000 clones, with about 87% occurring only once. Sequencing was carried out using peripheral blood. The source is a man over 45 who had recovered from COVID-19. Each CDR3 is given with its conserved first and last residue. The order of the fields is clone size, D gene, V gene, CDR3 length, J gene, CDR3 DNA, CDR3 protein. D genes are given only for firm matches. Clone sizes are given selectively: once, few, many, or a class where the clone is expanded.

>.|TRBD1|TRBV6-5|16|TRBJ1-5
TGTGCCAGCAGTTACGGGACAGGGGGAAGCAATCAGCCCCAGCATTTT
CASSYGTGGSNQPQHF
>.|.|TRBV5-1|15|TRBJ1-2
TGCGCCAGCAGCTTGGAAACAGGGCACAAGGGCGGCTACACCTTC
CASSLETGHKGGYTF
>.|.|TRBV5-5|16|TRBJ1-2
TGTGCCAGCAGCTTTCGTCTTAGGGACACCTACTATGGCTACACCTTC
CASSFRLRDTYYGYTF
>.|.|TRBV7-2|13|TRBJ2-5
TGTGCCAGCAGCCCTAGTCCGCCGGAGACCCAGTACTTC
CASSPSPPETQYF
>.|.|TRBV9|13|TRBJ2-1
TGTGCCAGTTCTGTAGACAACTACAATGAGCAGTTCTTC
CASSVDNYNEQFF
>once|.|TRBV3-1/TRBV3-2|15|TRBJ2-7
TGTGCCAGCAGCCAAGATTTCGGAGGTTCCTACGAGCAGTACTTC
CASSQDFGGSYEQYF
>.|.|TRBV5-6|11|TRBJ1-2
TGTGCCAGCAGCTTGGGGCGACAGGAGCTTTTC
CASSLGRQELF
>.|.|TRBV27|14|TRBJ1-2
TGTGCCAGCAGTTTAGGTAGGGGAAGTGAGGGCTACACCTTC
CASSLGRGSEGYTF
>.|TRBD1|TRBV19|12|TRBJ1-1
TGTGCCAGTAGTAACAGGGGTGGGGCAGCTTTCTTT
CASSNRGGAAFF
>once|TRBD1|TRBV28|16|TRBJ2-5
TGTGCCAGCAGTTCCGGGGGACAGGGGCACCAAGAGACCCAGTACTTC
CASSSGGQGHQETQYF
>.|.|TRBV19|15|TRBJ1-1
TGTGCCAGTTTCACTACCGGGACTACGGGAACTGAAGCTTTCTTT
CASFTTGTTGTEAFF
>.|.|TRBV19|15|TRBJ1-5
TGTGCCAGTACCTACCAGGGAAATGGCAATCAGCCCCAGCATTTT
CASTYQGNGNQPQHF
>.|TRBD1|TRBV19|15|TRBJ2-2
TGTGCCAGTAATGTGGGACAGATTAACACCGGGGAGCTGTTTTTT
CASNVGQINTGELFF
>few|.|TRBV2|13|TRBJ1-2
TGTGCCAGCAGAAGCGAACACAACTATGGCTACACCTTC
CASRSEHNYGYTF
>.|TRBD1|TRBV4-3|16|TRBJ2-3
TGCGCCAGCAGCCAAGATCCAGGGGGCGCGACAGATACGCAGTATTTT
CASSQDPGGATDTQYF
>.|TRBD1|TRBV11-2|15|TRBJ1-4
TGTGCCAGCAGCTTATTGGCCAGGGGGCATGAAAAACTGTTTTTT
CASSLLARGHEKLFF
>.|.|TRBV6-2/TRBV6-3|16|TRBJ1-5
TGTGCCAGCAGTCCCATCCGACAGGTCAGCAATCAGCCCCAGCATTTT
CASSPIRQVSNQPQHF
>.|TRBD1|TRBV5-1|15|TRBJ1-2
TGCGCCAGCAGCCCTGGGACAGGGGCTAACTATGGCTACACCTTC
CASSPGTGANYGYTF
>.|TRBD1|TRBV5-6|12|TRBJ2-7
TGTGCCAGCAGCATAGGGACAGGAGAGCAGTACTTC
CASSIGTGEQYF
>.|TRBD1|TRBV7-2|13|TRBJ1-6
TGTGCCAGTGGACAGGGGCTTAATTCACCCCTCCACTTT
CASGQGLNSPLHF
>.|.|TRBV7-9|18|TRBJ2-2
TGTGCCAGCAGCCCTAGCTGGGGGGACAGCACGAACACCGGGGAGCTGTTTTTT
CASSPSWGDSTNTGELFF
>.|.|TRBV4-1|16|TRBJ2-2
TGCGCCAGCAGCCAAGAACCCACAGCCAACACCGGGGAGCTGTTTTTT
CASSQEPTANTGELFF
>.|.|TRBV7-2|12|TRBJ2-1
TGTGCCAGCAGCGCGCAGGGATTTGAGCAGTTCTTC
CASSAQGFEQFF
>.|.|TRBV4-2|14|TRBJ2-3
TGTGCCAGCAGCCAAGCGGGACTCACAGATACGCAGTATTTT
CASSQAGLTDTQYF
>.|.|TRBV27|17|TRBJ1-2
TGTGCCAGCAGTTTAAAGCGTTCCGAGTTGTTGGGCTATGGCTACACCTTC
CASSLKRSELLGYGYTF
>.|.|TRBV12-3/TRBV12-4|13|TRBJ2-7
TGTGCCAGCAGTTGGGACACCTCCTACGAGCAGTACTTC
CASSWDTSYEQYF
>.|TRBD1|TRBV5-4|15|TRBJ1-6
TGTGCCAGCAGCCGAGGGGGCAGTGATAATTCACCCCTCCACTTT
CASSRGGSDNSPLHF
>.|.|TRBV19|15|TRBJ1-4
TGTGCCAGTAGCCCAGCGTTGGGAGTCACTGAAAAACTGTTTTTT
CASSPALGVTEKLFF
>.|.|TRBV7-2|15|TRBJ1-5
TGTGCCAGCAGCCTTAGTCCAGGGTACCATTCACCCCAGCATTTT
CASSLSPGYHSPQHF
>.|.|TRBV10-3|12|TRBJ2-3
TGTGCCATCAGTGACCGGACAGATACGCAGTATTTT
CAISDRTDTQYF
>.|.|TRBV5-1|14|TRBJ2-3
TGCGCCAGCAGCTTGGAACCGGCGGGAGATACGCAGTATTTT
CASSLEPAGDTQYF
>.|.|TRBV3-1/TRBV3-2|17|TRBJ2-1
TGTGCCAGCAGCCAAGAAAGAGTAGGGGGGGGTCTCGATGAGCAGTTCTTC
CASSQERVGGGLDEQFF
>.|.|TRBV11-3|13|TRBJ2-2
TGTGCCAGCAGGTCCAGAACCACCGGGGAGCTGTTTTTT
CASRSRTTGELFF
>.|TRBD2|TRBV28|15|TRBJ2-1
TGTGCCAGCAGTACCCCAGCGGGGGGGTCAGGTGAGCAGTTCTTC
CASSTPAGGSGEQFF
>.|TRBD1|TRBV30|15|TRBJ1-2
TGTGCCTGGTCTACACTCGGACAGGGTCAGATTGGCTACACCTTC
CAWSTLGQGQIGYTF
>.|TRBD1|TRBV5-1|14|TRBJ2-5
TGCGCCAGCAGCCAAGGACAGGGTTTAGAGACCCAGTACTTC
CASSQGQGLETQYF
>.|.|TRBV6-5|14|TRBJ1-1
TGTGCCAGCAGTAGTAGTGCGCGGGACACTGAAGCTTTCTTT
CASSSSARDTEAFF
>once|.|TRBV2|14|TRBJ2-1
TGTGCCAGCTTGGAAGCGACCAAGTACAATGAGCAGTTCTTC
CASLEATKYNEQFF
>.|.|TRBV5-1|15|TRBJ1-6
TGCGCCAGCAGCTTGGTCGGTACCTATAATTCACCCCTCCACTTT
CASSLVGTYNSPLHF
>.|.|TRBV7-2|15|TRBJ2-2
TGTGCCAGCAGCGTCAGGGGTCCGAACACCGGGGAGCTGTTTTTT
CASSVRGPNTGELFF
>few|TRBD2|TRBV5-1|15|TRBJ2-1
TGCGCCAGCAGCTTCGGGGGGACCTACTACAATGAGCAGTTCTTC
CASSFGGTYYNEQFF
>few|TRBD1|TRBV29-1|13|TRBJ1-2
TGCAGCGTTGCGGGACAGGGGCTCGATGGCTACACCTTC
CSVAGQGLDGYTF
>.|TRBD1|TRBV12-3/TRBV12-4|13|TRBJ1-2
TGTGCCAGCAGCCCAACAGGGGTGCAGGGCTACACCTTC
CASSPTGVQGYTF
>.|TRBD1|TRBV19|15|TRBJ2-7
TGTGCCAGTAGTGTGGGGACAGGGGGGTCCTACGAGCAGTACTTC
CASSVGTGGSYEQYF
>.|TRBD1|TRBV5-1|15|TRBJ2-1
TGCGCCAGCAGCGAGGGACAGGGATTCTACAATGAGCAGTTCTTC
CASSEGQGFYNEQFF